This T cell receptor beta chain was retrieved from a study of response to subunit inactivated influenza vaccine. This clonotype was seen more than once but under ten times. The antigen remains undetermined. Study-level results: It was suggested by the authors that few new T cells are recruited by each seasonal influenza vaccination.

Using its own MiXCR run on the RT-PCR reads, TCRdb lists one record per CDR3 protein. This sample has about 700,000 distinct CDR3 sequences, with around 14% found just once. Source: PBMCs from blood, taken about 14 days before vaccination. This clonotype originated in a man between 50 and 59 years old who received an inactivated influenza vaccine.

The CDR3 bases are TGTGCCAGCAGCTTAGCTTCCACCCGAGCCGAGCAGTACTTC. Its translation is CASSLASTRAEQYF. The chain links TRBV11-2 to TRBJ2-7; D ambiguous. CDR1 and CDR2 from the germline V gene are SGHAT and FQNNGV. CDR3 length: 14 residues. V was shortened by 1 base and J by 6 bases, with 13 bases between the two germline ends.